The 25 T cell receptor beta chains below all came from one sample that was sequenced in a study of sequential checkpoint blockade in melanoma. The table came from immunoSEQ multiplex PCR; TCRdb's copy has only in-frame clones and leaves some out. The data show nearly 5,000 clones, with 23% seen just once and 7.5% to 10% held by the top ten. Specified treatment: randomized to nivolumab then ipilimumab (arm A) or the reverse (arm B). Sequencing was performed on tumor tissue (inferred from file names), taken from a patient given nivolumab and ipilimumab in sequence. The receptors shown here come from a human donor with melanoma.

The rearrangement uses TRBV6-7 and TRBJ1-2; weak D call: TRBD1 (5 bases). TRBV6-7 is an ORF; its function is uncertain. V shed 2 bases and J shed 8 bases, with 6 bases lying between them. The CDR3 is 11 residues long. The CDR3 DNA reads as TGTGCCAGCAGTTACCGGGGGGGCTACACCTTC. This gives the protein CASSYRGGYTF.

This clone was detected a few times. The J gene is TRBJ2-5, the V gene TRBV9, with D possibly being TRBD1 (6 bases). This CDR3 region has 15 residues. Germline CDR1 and CDR2: SGDLS and YYNGEE. V was cut by 7 bases and J by 1 base, with 17 bases left in between. The CDR3 loop is CASGGSQGPQETQYF. DNA for the CDR3: TGTGCCAGCGGGGGCAGCCAGGGCCCCCAAGAGACCCAGTACTTC.

This clone has just a few counts. The V call is TRBV11-3, the J call TRBJ1-3, with D hard to call. Trimming took 0 bases from V and 4 from J, leaving 10 bases between them. The CDR3 is made up of 15 amino acids. Per the germline V gene, CDR1 is SGHNT and CDR2 is YENEEA. The CDR3 coding sequence is TGTGCCAGCAGCTTAGACAGGATCCGGGGAAACACCATATATTTT. It yields the protein CASSLDRIRGNTIYF.

The chain links TRBV30 to TRBJ1-1; D unresolved. V dropped 4 bases and J dropped 1 base, with 7 bases sitting between them. The CDR3 is 12 residues long. CDR1 and CDR2 from the germline V gene are GTSNPN and SVGIG (reference sequence). The CDR3 sequence: CAWIRGNTEAFF. CDR3 coding DNA: TGTGCCTGGATTCGGGGGAACACTGAAGCTTTCTTT.

This clone was detected only a few times. The rearrangement joins TRBV28 to TRBJ1-2; D not certain. This CDR3 has 13 residues. CDR1 is MDHEN, CDR2 SYDVKM, per germline. V was clipped by 7 bases and J by 5 bases, with 14 bases between them. The CDR3 reads CASTTYGLYGYTF. Here the CDR3 DNA reads TGTGCCAGCACCACCTACGGACTGTATGGCTACACCTTC.

This clone turned up a few times. CDR3 loop: CASSKELGNQPQHF. In DNA form, the CDR3 reads TGTGCCAGCAGCAAAGAATTGGGGAATCAGCCCCAGCATTTT. The V and J genes are TRBV21-1 and TRBJ1-5. TRBV21-1 represents a pseudogene. This CDR3 spans 14 amino acids.

The CDR3 loop reads CASSTGLRDYEQYF. The CDR3 coding sequence is TGTGCCAGTAGTACGGGACTCAGAGACTACGAGCAGTACTTC. The chain links TRBV19 to TRBJ2-7; D is possibly TRBD2 (6 bases). The germline gives CDR1 LNHDA, CDR2 SQIVND (reference sequence). This CDR3 spans 14 amino acids. V shed 4 bases and J shed 3 bases, with 13 bases lying between them.

V is TRBV10-3 and J is TRBJ2-3; perhaps D is TRBD1 or TRBD2 (5 bases each). Trimming stripped 3 bases from V and 0 bases from J, with 13 bases between. This CDR3 is built from 16 residues. Germline CDR1 reads ENHRY; CDR2 reads SYGVKD. CDR3 sequence reads: CAISEVGRSSTDTQYF. CDR3 DNA: TGTGCCATCAGTGAAGTGGGACGGTCTAGCACAGATACGCAGTATTTT.

The rearrangement joins TRBV29-1 to TRBJ2-5; no clear D gene. Deletions cut 3 bases from V and 0 bases from J, with 11 bases between. The CDR3 contains 14 residues. Germline CDR1 reads SQVTM; CDR2 reads ANQGSEA. The CDR3 sequence: CSVDSGDYQETQYF. The CDR3 DNA sequence: TGCAGCGTTGATTCAGGAGATTACCAAGAGACCCAGTACTTC.

The V call is TRBV5-1, the J call TRBJ1-3; 7 bases map to TRBD1. With 3 bases clipped from V and 0 bases from J, the junction kept 6 bases outside the gene matches. The CDR3 runs to 16 residues. Germline-derived CDR1 and CDR2 are SGHRS and YFSETQ. The chain's CDR3 is CASSSRTGGSGNTIYF. As DNA, the CDR3 is TGCGCCAGCAGCTCCCGGACAGGAGGCTCTGGAAACACCATATATTTT.

The chain employs TRBV28 and TRBJ1-5; D uncertain. The CDR3 length is 16 residues. The germline CDR1 and CDR2 sequences are MDHEN and SYDVKM. Trimming took off 7 bases at V and 1 base at J, with 17 bases between the two ends. This chain's CDR3 is CASTTGPTKSNQPQHF. The CDR3 region has the DNA TGTGCCAGCACAACGGGCCCCACGAAGAGCAATCAGCCCCAGCATTTT.

This clone came up many times. This chain links TRBV12-2 with TRBJ2-6; TRBD1 is taken as the D call from the table, unchecked against the DNA. TRBV12-2 is a recognized pseudogene. The CDR3 runs to 20 residues. This chain's CDR3 is CASRFRPGQTTPSGANVLTF. Here the CDR3 DNA reads TGTGCAAGTCGCTTTAGACCGGGACAAACTACACCCTCTGGGGCCAACGTCCTGACTTTC.

This clone was picked up a small number of times. The chain joins TRBV18 to TRBJ1-3; D remains unclear. The V end lost 3 bases, the J end lost 4 bases, and 7 bases lay between the germline ends. Looked up from germline, CDR1 is KGHSH and CDR2 is LQKENI. CDR3 length: 13 residues. The CDR3 reads CASSPIQGNTIYF. CDR3 bases: TGTGCCAGCTCACCCATACAGGGAAACACCATATATTTT.

The chain carries TRBV28 and TRBJ2-3; 12 bases line up with TRBD2. The germline CDR1 and CDR2 sequences are MDHEN and SYDVKM. The CDR3 is 19 amino acids. V was clipped by 5 bases and J by 1 base; unmatched bases: 13. Here the CDR3 DNA reads TGTGCCAGCAGTGTTCCTCTGGGACTAGCGGGTAATCGCACAGATACGCAGTATTTT. Protein: CASSVPLGLAGNRTDTQYF.

The rearrangement joins TRBV9 to TRBJ2-3; TRBD2 matches at 8 bases. CDR3 size: 17 residues. J lost 2 bases, V lost 4 bases, and 12 bases had no gene match. Germline CDR1 SGDLS, CDR2 YYNGEE. The CDR3 protein is CASSHVESGGDTDTQYF. In DNA form, the CDR3 reads TGTGCCAGCAGCCACGTGGAGAGCGGGGGAGACACAGATACGCAGTATTTT. Full variable domain (outside the CDR3, taken from reference TRBV9 and TRBJ2-3): DSGVTQTPKHLITATGQRVTLRCSPRSGDLSVYWYQQSLDQGLQFLIQYYNGEERAKGNILERFSAQQFPDLHSELNLSSLELGDSALYFCASSHVESGGDTDTQYFGPGTRLTVL.

By share of the sample, this clone is medium-sized. The J gene is TRBJ2-2, the V gene TRBV5-1; 8 nucleotides align to TRBD1. CDR1 is SGHRS, CDR2 YFSETQ, per germline. Losses at the gene ends were 3 bases for V and 1 base for J; bases not matched to a gene: 5. The CDR3 totals 16 residues. CDR3 DNA: TGCGCCAGCAGCTACCCCAGGGGGCAGAACACCGGGGAGCTGTTTTTT. It translates to CASSYPRGQNTGELFF.

This clone was detected only a few times. The chain recombines TRBV15 with TRBJ2-1; D is ambiguous. CDR3 size: 16 residues. CDR1 and CDR2 (germline): LNHNV, YYDKDF (reference sequence). The V end was cut by 0 bases, the J end by 4 bases, with 13 bases between. As DNA, the CDR3 is TGTGCCACCAGCAGAGATCTTCCTTCGGAGTACAATGAGCAGTTCTTC. Translation: CATSRDLPSEYNEQFF.

J is TRBJ1-4 and V is TRBV19; no reliable D call. Trimming took off 4 bases at V and 4 bases at J, with 13 bases between the two ends. This CDR3 comprises 15 residues. Germline V gene data show CDR1 as LNHDA and CDR2 as SQIVND (reference sequence). The CDR3 loop reads CASSRREIFNEKLFF. For the CDR3, the DNA is TGTGCCAGTAGTAGGAGGGAGATATTTAATGAAAAACTGTTTTTT.

This rearrangement joins TRBV6-8 to TRBJ2-2; a weak D match, TRBD1 (5 bases). V lost 8 bases and J 0 bases, leaving 13 bases between the germline ends. The CDR3 sequence is 15 residues long. The germline V gene has CDR1 MNHGY and CDR2 SAAAGT. The CDR3 sequence: CASCVGRTNTGELFF. As DNA, the CDR3 is TGTGCCAGCTGTGTGGGGCGCACGAACACCGGGGAGCTGTTTTTT.

This sequence joins TRBV19 and TRBJ2-5; weak D call: TRBD2 (5 bases). This CDR3 contains 12 residues. Germline CDR1 and CDR2: LNHDA and SQIVND (reference sequence). V was cut by 6 bases and J by 5 bases, with 10 bases left in between. CDR3 in DNA: TGTGCCAGTAGCTTGAGGGCCGAGACCCAGTACTTC. Its translation is CASSLRAETQYF.

The chain is built from TRBV30 and TRBJ2-3; D call uncertain. Trimming stripped 3 bases from V and 5 bases from J, with 6 bases between. CDR3 length: 11 amino acids. Germline lookup yields CDR1 GTSNPN and CDR2 SVGIG (reference sequence). In DNA, the CDR3 is TGTGCCTGGAGCCCGGGAGATACGCAGTATTTT. Its protein product is CAWSPGDTQYF. The full variable domain, its missing parts supplied by reference TRBV30 and TRBJ2-3, is SQTIHQWPATLVQPVGSPLSLECTVEGTSNPNLYWYRQAAGRGLQLLFYSVGIGQISSEVPQNLSASRPQDRQFILSSKKLLLSDSGFYLCAWSPGDTQYFGPGTRLTVL.

The chain combines TRBV28 with TRBJ2-7; D not resolved. The CDR3 contains 12 residues. Trimming removed 4 bases at V and 0 bases at J, with 4 bases between. Germline V CDR1 and CDR2: MDHEN, SYDVKM. CDR3 amino acids: CASSYGSYEQYF. In nucleotides, the CDR3 is TGTGCCAGCAGTTACGGCTCCTACGAGCAGTACTTC. Supplemented by reference TRBV28 and TRBJ2-7, the full variable domain reads DVKVTQSSRYLVKRTGEKVFLECVQDMDHENMFWYRQDPGLGLRLIYFSYDVKMKEKGDIPEGYSVSREKKERFSLILESASTNQTSMYLCASSYGSYEQYFGPGTRLTVT.

This rearrangement joins TRBV15 to TRBJ2-7; D unresolved. CDR1 is LNHNV, CDR2 YYDKDF, per germline (reference sequence). The CDR3 contains 15 residues. With 0 bases removed from V and 4 bases from J, the gap between germline ends came to 13 bases. CDR3 protein: CATSREVSSAYEQYF. The DNA of the CDR3 is TGTGCCACCAGCAGAGAGGTTAGTTCAGCGTACGAGCAGTACTTC.

The V call is TRBV19, the J call TRBJ2-1; weak D call: TRBD2 (5 bases). The CDR3 runs 13 residues. V dropped 4 bases and J dropped 7 bases, with 11 bases sitting between them. In germline, CDR1 is LNHDA, CDR2 SQIVND (reference sequence). The CDR3 region is CASSKTSENEQFF. The DNA for the CDR3 is TGTGCCAGTAGTAAAACTAGTGAGAATGAGCAGTTCTTC.

This clone has only a few counts. The V call is TRBV6-8, the J call TRBJ2-7; D remains ambiguous. Per germline, CDR1 MNHGY and CDR2 SAAAGT. V was cut by 7 bases and J by 3 bases, with 10 bases left in between. The CDR3 has 12 residues. The CDR3 region is CASNRVGYEQYF. The CDR3 DNA reads as TGTGCCAGCAATCGGGTGGGCTACGAGCAGTACTTC.